The sequence of this T cell receptor (beta chain) was determined in a study of blood T cell repertoires in COVID-19. The overall study: Some COVID-19 samples were acute and others convalescent; all came from the United States, Italy and Spain. The cDNA or gDNA used as material had been derived from T cells, B-cell-depleted T cells, or PBMCs.

Under the authors' procedure: For nucleated cells, counts were estimated from reference gene primer amplification. Method: immunoSEQ multiplex PCR; TCRdb's copy keeps in-frame clones and lacks some. The V and J calls and the clone size are those of that table, but D and trimming were determined from the DNA. The data contain 90,000 to 150,000 clones, around three quarters of them singletons. The CDR3 runs to 15 residues. Trimming removed 0 bases from V and 2 bases from J; junction bases left unmatched: 2. Germline loops: CDR1 MGHRA, CDR2 YSYEKL. Note on this clone: The identical CDR3 is also encoded by other nucleotide sequences in the sample.

V usage is TRBV4-1 and J usage is TRBJ2-7; 9 bases match TRBD1. Sequences were obtained from peripheral blood. This TCR was sampled from a woman aged 80 or older with acute or convalescent COVID-19. CDR3 bases: TGCGCCAGCAGCCAAGATAGGGACAGGGCCTACGAGCAGTACTTC. This codes for CASSQDRDRAYEQYF.